The text below deals with one TCR beta chain. Clones were read by immunoSEQ multiplex PCR, and TCRdb kept only the in-frame ones, dropping some. The sample records 74,000 or so clones, approximately 90% being singletons. This sample stems from a study of control samples from healthy donors and cancer patients. The clonotype originates from a man aged 50 to 59 in good health. The sequenced sample consisted of blood.

Here the CDR3 DNA reads TGTGCCAGCAGCGCCTCCACAGCTAACTATGGCTACACCTTC. This codes for CASSASTANYGYTF. The genes are TRBV9 and TRBJ1-2; D is ambiguous. The germline V gene has CDR1 SGDLS and CDR2 YYNGEE. The CDR3 is made up of 14 amino acids. Trimming removed 3 bases from V and 0 bases from J, with 9 bases in between.